Included here is one TCR beta chain sequence, with context. The clone's antigen remains unknown. The germline gene is not matched at one end of the junction; a read error may be the cause. The CDR3, cysteine through phenylalanine, is 16 amino acids long. Solely the CDR3 DNA is kept, with 48 bases framed from the first base. Sequences MNHEY (CDR1) and SVGEGT (CDR2) are obtained from the germline V gene. This sample stems from a study of molecular identifiers for immune sequencing clone quantification (dated by TCRdb to the late 2010s). With regard to the full study: In a replicate experiment, RNA from 20,000 or 100,000 naive CD8 T cells was split into five aliquots, four of which were sequenced. CD8 T cells were used in a methods study to benchmark molecular-identifier clustering-based TCR repertoire sequencing (MIDCIRS) and TCR RNA copy counting. The investigation overall reported the following: The sizes of highly expanded clones could end up underestimated when identical TCR molecules share a barcode. Even against a background of some 1 million naive CD8 T cells, spiked-in Jurkat TCR RNA amounting to a single cell's worth was reported to be detectable. When barcode sub-clustering was not used, chimeric consensus sequences inflated TCR diversity, with chimeras reaching as high as 47%. Roughly 2.8 recovered TCR RNA copies per cell were obtained by modeling, versus about ten by digital PCR, implying a capture efficiency of about 30%. In CMV-specific effector cells, clones with more than 20 RNA copies accounted for over 98% of molecules, whereas in naive cells such clones accounted for under 1%. Naive libraries contained spiked-in Jurkat TCR RNA (more than nine copies' worth), which is not part of the donor repertoire.

Libraries of naive CD8 T cells were built from about 19,000 to 1,100,000 sorted cells, with 10%, 30% or 50% of the purified RNA used. On a BD FACSAria II, naive CD8 T cells were FACS-sorted as CD8+CD4-CCR7+CD45RA+ and collected into RLT Plus buffer. Detection sensitivity was tested by spiking Jurkat RNA equal to ten TCR copies' worth into samples containing 20,000-1,000,000 naive CD8 T cells. Enrichment of CD8 T cells was done with RosetteSep CD8+ T Cell Enrichment Cocktail plus Ficoll-Paque, and ACK red cell lysis came afterward. Libraries were made using PCR. Sequenced on a NextSeq 500. Bulk TCR libraries were made following a previously described method, with the TCR primers given in Table S5. Purification of total RNA was performed with the Qiagen AllPrep DNA/RNA kit. Before analysis, reads from multiple sequencing runs of one library were combined. Per the source publication's procedure: Reads were retained only if the reads had an exact TCR constant sequence, and the retained reads were trimmed to 150 nt and grouped according to their 12-nt molecular barcodes. Reads inside each barcode group were sub-clustered using a 15% Levenshtein threshold, and a quality-weighted consensus sequence was constructed for each RNA molecule. Non-functional sequences were filtered out, along with any lower-count sequence sitting one edit away from another sequence. Based on fitting two negative binomial distributions, any barcode sub-cluster with under 20% of the maximum read count was discarded. The public reads were reanalyzed by TCRdb: fastp trimming at Q25, MiXCR alignment, in-frame beta chains only. All rows with the same CDR3 protein become a single entry with the most common DNA and genes. TCRdb's processing, not the study's, gives the V and J calls here. A total of more than 550,000 distinct CDR3 sequences appear in this sample, about 25% of them only once. The ten largest clonotypes hold about 0.8% of the sample.

The sequence came from a human donor in good health. Some libraries in this study had Jurkat cell RNA spiked in. Sequenced input: naive CD8+ T cells from blood, with Jurkat cell RNA spiked in. The cell subset or site label, read with the paper, signifies: FACS-sorted CD8+CD4-CCR7+CD45RA+ naive T cells. The sequence links TRBV6-2 or TRBV6-3 to TRBJ1-5; 8 bases in between match TRBD1. The CDR3: CASSLMRTGLNQPQRF. The bases are TGTGCCAGCAGTCTCATGCGGACAGGGCTTAATCAGCCCCAGCGTTTT.